Listed below are T cell receptor beta chains from one sample, sequenced in a study of regulatory T cells in long-lasting Graves disease. From the multiplex PCR reads, TCRdb called clonotypes with MiXCR, one entry per CDR3 protein. This sample has 620,000 or so distinct CDR3 sequences, with roughly 16% found just once. These data were likewise used in another study, on T cells in Graves' hyperthyroidism and ophthalmopathy.

The sample here was peripheral blood mononuclear cells (PBMCs), taken at new diagnosis, from a patient treated with antithyroid drugs. The receptors here all came from a woman in her thirties with Graves disease. Each CDR3 is given with its conserved first and last residue. D genes are given only for firm matches. A row's size may be missing; if present it is once, few, many or a size class.

TRBJ1-1,many,-,TRBV2,TGTGCCAGCAGTACTGAGAAGGGGCCGAACACTGAAGCTTTCTTT,CASSTEKGPNTEAFF
TRBJ2-1,few,TRBD2,TRBV27,TGTGCCAGCAGTTTAGAGGGGACTAGCGGGATAGTGTACAATGAGCAGTTCTTC,CASSLEGTSGIVYNEQFF
TRBJ2-7,many,-,TRBV7-6,TGTGCCAGCAGCCCAACTAGCTCATCCTACGAGCAGTACTTC,CASSPTSSSYEQYF
TRBJ2-3,-,-,TRBV7-2,TGTGCCAGCGCTGGGGACGGACTCTTCACAGATACGCAGTATTTT,CASAGDGLFTDTQYF
TRBJ2-4,many,-,TRBV7-9,TGTGCCAGCAGTAGTAAAGGGGACATTCAGTACTTC,CASSSKGDIQYF
TRBJ1-1,many,-,TRBV28,TGTGCCAGCAGTCGGGACCTTTCCTTGAGGAACACTGAAGCTTTCTTT,CASSRDLSLRNTEAFF
TRBJ1-3,-,-,TRBV3-1,TGTGCCAGCAGCCGGGGCCGAAACACCATATATTTT,CASSRGRNTIYF
TRBJ1-3,-,-,TRBV7-9,TGTGCCAGCAGCGGTCCCGGGACGCTCTCTGGAAACACCATATATTTT,CASSGPGTLSGNTIYF
TRBJ2-1,few,TRBD2,TRBV20-1,TGCAGTGCTAGATCCCTTTCGACTAGCGGATCCTACAATGAGCAGTTCTTC,CSARSLSTSGSYNEQFF
TRBJ2-3,-,TRBD2,TRBV18,TGTGCCAGCTCACCACAAGCGGGAGCCAGCACAGATACGCAGTATTTT,CASSPQAGASTDTQYF
TRBJ2-1,many,-,TRBV7-3,TGTGCCAGCTCACCGGACTCCTACAATGAGCAGTTCTTC,CASSPDSYNEQFF
TRBJ2-5,few,TRBD2,TRBV19,TGTGCCAGTAGTAGAGGACTAGCGGGAGACGGAGAGACCCAGTACTTC,CASSRGLAGDGETQYF
TRBJ2-1,many,TRBD2,TRBV2,TGTGCCAGCAGGGTTAGCGGGAGCCCCCCCAATGAGCAGTTCTTC,CASRVSGSPPNEQFF
TRBJ2-1,many,TRBD2,TRBV7-9,TGTGCCAGCAGGCCGACTAGCGGCCTGGCAAACTCCTACAATGAGCAGTTCTTC,CASRPTSGLANSYNEQFF
TRBJ2-7,-,-,TRBV15,TGTGCCACCAGCGACTCTTTCCAGCAGTACTTC,CATSDSFQQYF
TRBJ1-3,-,-,TRBV25-1,TGTGCCAGCAGCCTCTCAAGAGGGTCTGGAAACACCATATATTTT,CASSLSRGSGNTIYF
TRBJ2-7,many,-,TRBV2,TGTGCCAGCAGTGTGGACGGCTACGAGCAGTACTTC,CASSVDGYEQYF
TRBJ1-6,-,-,TRBV14,TGTGCCAGCAGCCAAGATCCGGACAGTCTTCGGGCACCCCTCCACTTT,CASSQDPDSLRAPLHF
TRBJ1-1,many,-,TRBV6-2/TRBV6-3,TGTGCCAGCAGTTACGGGTTGGCCAACACTGAAGCTTTCTTT,CASSYGLANTEAFF
TRBJ2-3,many,-,TRBV15,TGTGCCACCAGCAGAGATCATCAGGGATCTACGCAGTATTTT,CATSRDHQGSTQYF
TRBJ2-3,-,-,TRBV24-1,TGTGCCACCAGTGAGACAGGGACTGGCACAGATACGCAGTATTTT,CATSETGTGTDTQYF
TRBJ1-3,few,-,TRBV30,TGTGCCTGGACCACATCGAAGGGCCACTCTGGAAACACCATATATTTT,CAWTTSKGHSGNTIYF
TRBJ2-7,-,TRBD2,TRBV4-1,TGCGCCAGCAGCCAACTACTAGCGGGAGTCTACGAGCAGTACTTC,CASSQLLAGVYEQYF
TRBJ2-1,many,TRBD2,TRBV28,TGTGCCAGCAGTCCCCGGGGGACTAGCTTATACAATGAGCAGTTCTTC,CASSPRGTSLYNEQFF
TRBJ2-1,few,-,TRBV30,TGTGCCTGCCCCGAGAATGAGCAGTTCTTC,CACPENEQFF
TRBJ1-2,many,-,TRBV2,TGTGCCAGCAGTACCGAAGGGGGCTACACCTTC,CASSTEGGYTF
TRBJ2-5,-,-,TRBV10-2,TGCGCCAGCAGTGGGTTCGGGGAGACCCAGTACTTC,CASSGFGETQYF
TRBJ2-7,-,-,TRBV20-1,TGCAGTGCTGAGGACAGTGAAAGCAGCGGGGATAACTACGAGCAGTACTTC,CSAEDSESSGDNYEQYF
TRBJ1-2,many,-,TRBV6-2/TRBV6-3,TGTGCCAGCAGTCACGGGCCTCTGGGGTACACCTTC,CASSHGPLGYTF
TRBJ2-7,few,-,TRBV27,TGTGCCAGCAGCCCAAGGGGATCCATGGCCTACGAGCAGTACTTC,CASSPRGSMAYEQYF
TRBJ1-6,-,-,TRBV6-2/TRBV6-3,TGTGCCAGCAGTTACGCCCGCAATTCACCCCTCCACTTT,CASSYARNSPLHF
TRBJ2-7,many,-,TRBV28,TGTGCCACCGAATCACCTCAGGGCTACGAGCAGTACTTC,CATESPQGYEQYF
TRBJ1-1,many,TRBD1,TRBV20-1,TGCAGTGCTAGAGATAGGGCGACAGGGAAGAGAGCTGAAGCTTTCTTT,CSARDRATGKRAEAFF
TRBJ2-1,few,TRBD2,TRBV20-1,TGCAGTGCTAGTAGCGGGAATCTCGACAATGAGCAGTTCTTC,CSASSGNLDNEQFF
TRBJ1-2,-,TRBD1,TRBV6-1,TGTGCCAGCAGCCTCGGAAAGGGACAGGGGGTCCGGTATGGCTACACCTTC,CASSLGKGQGVRYGYTF
TRBJ2-1,-,TRBD2,TRBV6-5,TGTGCCAGCAGTTACGGACTAGCGGGATCCGGTGAGCAGTTCTTC,CASSYGLAGSGEQFF
TRBJ2-7,many,-,TRBV6-1,TGTGCCAGCAACAAGGGCAGGGACGATTACGAGCAGTACTTC,CASNKGRDDYEQYF
TRBJ1-5,few,TRBD1,TRBV15,TGTGCCACCAGCAGAGATCTTTCAGACAGGGGACGTCGCAATCAGCCCCAGCATTTT,CATSRDLSDRGRRNQPQHF
TRBJ1-2,few,-,TRBV6-1,TGTGCCAGCAGTGAAGCGGGGGGACCCTATGGCTACACCTTC,CASSEAGGPYGYTF
TRBJ1-3,once,-,TRBV7-9,TGTACCAGCAGTTCCTCAGGACAGACTGGAAACACCATATATTTT,CTSSSSGQTGNTIYF
TRBJ1-4,-,-,TRBV6-1,TGTGCCAGCAGTGAAGGCAGAGGAGCAACTAATGAAAAACTGTTTTTT,CASSEGRGATNEKLFF
TRBJ1-1,-,-,TRBV19,TGTGCCAGTAGTATCGTACAAAACACTGAAGCTTTCTTT,CASSIVQNTEAFF
TRBJ2-7,-,-,TRBV30,TGTGCCTGGAAGGGCCAGATCCTTTCCTACGAGCAGTACTTC,CAWKGQILSYEQYF
TRBJ2-1,-,TRBD2,TRBV20-1,TGCAGTGCCGGGGGGCCGTTGGCGGGAGGCCACAATGAGCAGTTCTTC,CSAGGPLAGGHNEQFF
TRBJ2-7,many,TRBD2,TRBV6-2/TRBV6-3,TGTGCCAGCAAGGGCAGCGGGAGGGGCTACGAGCAGTACTTC,CASKGSGRGYEQYF
TRBJ1-1,many,-,TRBV11-1,TGTGCCAGCAGCCCCCTGTACGGGACTGAAGCTTTCTTT,CASSPLYGTEAFF
TRBJ1-5,many,-,TRBV12-3/TRBV12-4,TGTGCCAGCAGTTTTACGAGCAATCAGCCCCAGCATTTT,CASSFTSNQPQHF